This is a list of T cell receptor beta chains from one sample in a study of response to subunit inactivated influenza vaccine. TCRdb fed the RT-PCR reads into MiXCR, producing one record per CDR3 protein. The sample shows 650,000 or so distinct CDR3 sequences, 13% to 15% of them seen only once. Source: PBMCs from blood, taken approximately 15 days before vaccination. The source of these receptors is a man aged 50 to 60 who received an inactivated influenza vaccine. Both conserved end residues are part of each CDR3. The D gene is left open where the match is weak. Clone size is given for some rows only: seen once, a few or many times, or a class if the clone is expanded.

>TRBD2|few|TRBJ2-1|TRBV6-4|15
CASSDNSGGADEQFF
TGTGCCAGCAGTGATAATAGCGGGGGGGCCGATGAGCAGTTCTTC
>-|few|TRBJ1-2|TRBV6-5|12
CASRPTLGGYTF
TGTGCCAGCAGACCAACCCTGGGTGGCTACACCTTC
>TRBD2|few|TRBJ2-1|TRBV4-3|17
CASSQRPSGGPGDEQFF
TGCGCCAGCAGCCAAAGACCTAGCGGGGGGCCCGGAGATGAGCAGTTCTTC
>-|few|TRBJ1-2|TRBV27|13
CASRLRVGYGYTF
TGTGCCAGCAGACTCCGGGTCGGCTATGGCTACACCTTC
>-|-|TRBJ2-5|TRBV28|15
CASSDIRAHQETQYF
TGTGCCAGCAGTGATATCCGGGCCCACCAAGAGACCCAGTACTTC
>-|-|TRBJ2-7|TRBV7-9|14
CASSLFGAAYEQYF
TGTGCCAGCAGCTTATTTGGGGCGGCCTACGAGCAGTACTTC
>-|many|TRBJ2-3|TRBV20-1|15
CSASSLAESTDTQYF
TGCAGTGCTAGTTCGCTAGCAGAGAGCACAGATACGCAGTATTTT
>TRBD2|-|TRBJ2-1|TRBV4-3|17
CASSHGLAGGLYNEQFF
TGCGCCAGCAGCCACGGACTAGCGGGTGGCTTATACAATGAGCAGTTCTTC
>-|few|TRBJ2-6|TRBV6-5|18
CASSYVSPGVSGANVLTF
TGTGCCAGCAGTTACGTCTCCCCGGGGGTTTCTGGGGCCAACGTCCTGACTTTC
>TRBD2|few|TRBJ2-3|TRBV20-1|14
CSASVLAGVDTQYF
TGCAGTGCTAGTGTTCTAGCGGGAGTGGATACGCAGTATTTT
>-|many|TRBJ1-3|TRBV19|16
CASSIIGSNSGNTIYF
TGTGCCAGTAGTATCATCGGCAGCAACTCTGGAAACACCATATATTTT
>TRBD2|few|TRBJ2-7|TRBV4-3|19
CASSPGYASGGPLDYEQYF
TGCGCCAGCAGCCCGGGGTACGCTAGCGGGGGGCCGCTGGACTACGAGCAGTACTTC
>-|-|TRBJ1-6|TRBV27|18
CASSLSTHRAGIHSPLHF
TGTGCCAGCAGTTTATCGACCCACAGGGCGGGGATCCATTCACCCCTCCACTTT